This T cell receptor (beta chain) was recovered during a study of shared clonotypes between healthy human individuals. Here immunoSEQ multiplex PCR was the method, and the copy in TCRdb shows in-frame clones only, minus some. The top ten hold around 0.61% of the sample, which has 900,000 to 1,200,000 clones, roughly 74% seen once. There are 17 residues in the CDR3. V lost 0 bases to trimming and J lost 1 base; unmatched junction nucleotides: 7. CDR1 and CDR2 (germline): LGHNA, YNFKEQ. Study-wide results and limits: Several donors shared around 5.1% of their naive CD4 clonotypes. In general, naive subsets displayed greater estimated richness than memory subsets did.

Note on this clone: No antigen is known for it.

The TCR comes from a man between 18 and 35 years old in good health. Some clones in this sample may be carry-over from other donors' samples. The genes are TRBV4-2 and TRBJ2-7; 9 bases match TRBD2. The sequenced sample consisted of memory CD4+ T cells from PBMCs. Subset reported: CD45RA-negative fraction. CDR3 coding DNA: TGTGCCAGCAGCCAAGATGGAGGCGGGAGGGATTCCTACGAGCAGTACTTC. Translation: CASSQDGGGRDSYEQYF.